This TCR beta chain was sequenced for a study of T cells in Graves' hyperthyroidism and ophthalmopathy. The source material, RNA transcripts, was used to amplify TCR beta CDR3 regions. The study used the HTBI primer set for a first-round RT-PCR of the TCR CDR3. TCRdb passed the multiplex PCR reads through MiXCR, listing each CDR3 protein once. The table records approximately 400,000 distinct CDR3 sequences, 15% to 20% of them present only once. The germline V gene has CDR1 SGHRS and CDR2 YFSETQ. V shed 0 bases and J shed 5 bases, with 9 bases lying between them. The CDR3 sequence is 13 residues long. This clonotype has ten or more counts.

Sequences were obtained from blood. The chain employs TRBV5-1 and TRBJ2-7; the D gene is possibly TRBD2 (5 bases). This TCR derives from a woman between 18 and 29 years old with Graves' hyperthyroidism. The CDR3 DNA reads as TGCGCCAGCAGCTTGGCGGCGGGCCACGAGCAGTACTTC. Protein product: CASSLAAGHEQYF.